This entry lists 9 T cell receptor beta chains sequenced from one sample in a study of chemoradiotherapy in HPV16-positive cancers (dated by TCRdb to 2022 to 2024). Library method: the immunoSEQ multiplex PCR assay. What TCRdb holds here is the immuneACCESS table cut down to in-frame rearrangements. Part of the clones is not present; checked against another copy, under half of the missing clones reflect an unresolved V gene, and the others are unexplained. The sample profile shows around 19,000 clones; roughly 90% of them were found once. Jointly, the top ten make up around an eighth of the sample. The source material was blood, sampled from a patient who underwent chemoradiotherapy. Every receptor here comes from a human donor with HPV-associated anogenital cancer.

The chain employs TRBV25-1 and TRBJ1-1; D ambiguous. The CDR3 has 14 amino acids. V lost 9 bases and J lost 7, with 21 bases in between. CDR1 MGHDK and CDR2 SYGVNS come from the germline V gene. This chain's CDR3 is CASTRTAQKGEAFF. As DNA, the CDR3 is TGTGCCAGTACAAGAACAGCACAGAAGGGTGAAGCTTTCTTT.

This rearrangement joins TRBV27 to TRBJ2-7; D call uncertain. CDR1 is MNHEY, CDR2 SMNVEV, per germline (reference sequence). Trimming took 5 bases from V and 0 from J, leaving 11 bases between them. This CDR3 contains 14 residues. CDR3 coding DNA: TGTGCCAGCAGTCTCCGGGCCCTCTCCTACGAGCAGTACTTC. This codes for CASSLRALSYEQYF.

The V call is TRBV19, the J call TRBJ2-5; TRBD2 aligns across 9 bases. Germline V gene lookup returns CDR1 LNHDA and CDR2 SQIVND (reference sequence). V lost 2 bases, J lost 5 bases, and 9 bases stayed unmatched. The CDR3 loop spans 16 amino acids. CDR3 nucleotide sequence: TGTGCCAGTAGTATATCAGCGGGGGGTATAGGGGAGACCCAGTACTTC. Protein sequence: CASSISAGGIGETQYF.

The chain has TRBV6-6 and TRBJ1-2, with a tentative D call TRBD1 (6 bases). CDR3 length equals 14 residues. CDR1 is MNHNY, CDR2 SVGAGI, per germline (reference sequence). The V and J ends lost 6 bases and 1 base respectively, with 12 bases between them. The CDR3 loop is CASRTGQDNYGYTF. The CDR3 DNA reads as TGTGCCAGCAGAACAGGGCAAGATAACTATGGCTACACCTTC.

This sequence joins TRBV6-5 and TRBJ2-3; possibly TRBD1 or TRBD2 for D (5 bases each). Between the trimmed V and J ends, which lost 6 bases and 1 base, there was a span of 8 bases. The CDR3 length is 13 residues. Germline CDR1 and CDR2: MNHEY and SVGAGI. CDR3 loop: CASRGDGTDTQYF. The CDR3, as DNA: TGTGCCAGCAGGGGGGACGGCACAGATACGCAGTATTTT.

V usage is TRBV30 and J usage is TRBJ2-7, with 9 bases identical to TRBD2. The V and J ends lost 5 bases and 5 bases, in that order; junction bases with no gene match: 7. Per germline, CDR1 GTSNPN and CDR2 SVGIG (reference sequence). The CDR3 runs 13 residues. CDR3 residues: CAWGGGAGDEQYF. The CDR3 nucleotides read TGTGCCTGGGGCGGGGGGGCCGGAGACGAGCAGTACTTC.

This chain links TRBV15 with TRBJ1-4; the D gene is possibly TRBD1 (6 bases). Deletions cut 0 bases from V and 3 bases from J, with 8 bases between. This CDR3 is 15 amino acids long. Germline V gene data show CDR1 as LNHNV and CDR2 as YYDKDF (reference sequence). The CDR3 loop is CATSRDRGANEKLFF. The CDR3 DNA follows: TGTGCCACCAGCAGAGATAGGGGGGCTAATGAAAAACTGTTTTTT.

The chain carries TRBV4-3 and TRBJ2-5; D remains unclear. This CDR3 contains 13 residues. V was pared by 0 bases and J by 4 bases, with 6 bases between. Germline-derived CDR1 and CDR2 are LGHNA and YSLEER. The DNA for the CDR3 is TGCGCCAGCAGCCAAGATCGTCGAGAGACCCAGTACTTC. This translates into CASSQDRRETQYF.

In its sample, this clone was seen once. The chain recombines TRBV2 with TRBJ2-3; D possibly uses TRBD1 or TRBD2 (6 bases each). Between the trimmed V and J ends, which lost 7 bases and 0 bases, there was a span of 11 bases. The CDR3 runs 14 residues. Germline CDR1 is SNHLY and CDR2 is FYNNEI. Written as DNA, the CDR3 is TGTGCCAGCATGAGGGGGGATAGCACAGATACGCAGTATTTT. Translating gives CASMRGDSTDTQYF. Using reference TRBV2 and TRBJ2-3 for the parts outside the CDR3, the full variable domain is EPEVTQTPSHQVTQMGQEVILRCVPISNHLYFYWYRQILGQKVEFLVSFYNNEISEKSEIFDDQFSVERPDGSNFTLKIRSTKLEDSAMYFCASMRGDSTDTQYFGPGTRLTVL.